The entry below describes one TCR beta chain. This entry belongs to a study of cytomegalovirus exposure and HLA in healthy donors. Donors showed nominal health when sampled, although they likely had unrecorded immune exposures. This CDR3 is 13 amino acids long. V dropped 11 bases and J dropped 3 bases, with 16 bases sitting between them. Germline assignment: CDR1 MNHEY and CDR2 SVGAGI. The PCR had 60 Vbeta and 13 Jbeta primers. Per the original data handling: Some 80 million unique TCR beta chains, 10 million to 14 million shared, were counted in a later analysis. The assay was immunoSEQ multiplex PCR, and TCRdb's table has in-frame clones only and misses some. V and J calls and clone size are those listed in that table; D and trimming were worked out from the DNA. The repertoire holds more than 150,000 clones, with 80% as singletons.

The source material was PBMCs. This receptor was taken from a girl between 5 and 17 years old in good health and CMV-seropositive. The chain uses TRBV6-5 and TRBJ1-2; D uncertain. The CDR3 DNA follows: TGTGCCGGTGATTACGGGAGGTACTATGGCTACACCTTC. Amino acid sequence: CAGDYGRYYGYTF.